The next 7 T cell receptor beta chains were all read from a single sample in a study of cytomegalovirus exposure and HLA in healthy donors. PCR employed 60 Vbeta and 13 Jbeta primers. Clones were read by immunoSEQ multiplex PCR, and TCRdb kept only the in-frame ones, dropping some. This sample has under 200,000 clones, with around 77% found just once. The material sequenced was PBMCs. These TCRs come from a man aged 50 or older in good health and CMV-seropositive.

This clone was recorded only once. CDR3 DNA sequence: TGTGCCAGCAGCCGAGGGGACAGGGATAGGGGAAATACCTACTTTGAAAAACTGTTTTTT. The encoded protein is CASSRGDRDRGNTYFEKLFF. The chain is built from TRBV9 and TRBJ1-4, with 9 nucleotides matching TRBD1. Germline CDR1 and CDR2: SGDLS and YYNGEE. V dropped 4 bases and J dropped 7; count of bases not matched to a gene: 23. There are 20 residues in the CDR3.

J is TRBJ2-3 and V is TRBV9; 8 bases align to TRBD1. Germline V gives CDR1 SGDLS, CDR2 YYNGEE. The CDR3 loop spans 16 amino acids. V gave up 0 bases and J gave up 2 bases; unmatched junction bases: 5. Written as DNA, the CDR3 is TGTGCCAGCAGCGTAGTCGGACAGGGAGACACAGATACGCAGTATTTT. This gives the protein CASSVVGQGDTDTQYF.

This clone was counted a single time. The chain carries TRBV2 and TRBJ1-2, with a tentative D call TRBD1 (6 bases). Between the trimmed V and J ends, which lost 1 base and 4 bases, there was a span of 10 bases. Germline V CDR1 and CDR2: SNHLY, FYNNEI. The CDR3 is 14 amino acids. CDR3: CASSEEEGGYGYTF. The CDR3 region has the DNA TGTGCCAGCAGTGAAGAGGAAGGGGGCTATGGCTACACCTTC.

In its sample, this clone was seen a few times. The rearrangement links TRBV7-2 to TRBJ2-5; possibly TRBD1 for D (6 bases). The CDR3 consists of 13 residues. V dropped 6 bases and J dropped 2 bases, with 10 bases sitting between them. From germline, CDR1 is SGHTA and CDR2 FQGNSA. CDR3 nucleotide sequence: TGTGCCAGCAGGGGGGCGTCGCAAGAGACCCAGTACTTC. Translated: CASRGASQETQYF. Full variable domain (remainder filled in from reference TRBV7-2 and TRBJ2-5): GAGVSQSPSNKVTEKGKDVELRCDPISGHTALYWYRQSLGQGLEFLIYFQGNSAPDKSGLPSDRFSAERTGGSVSTLTIQRTQQEDSAVYLCASRGASQETQYFGPGTRLLVL.

The chain uses TRBV19 and TRBJ1-1; D possibly corresponds to TRBD1 (6 bases). The V end lost 2 bases, the J end lost 4 bases, and 11 bases lay between the germline ends. CDR1 and CDR2 from the germline V gene are LNHDA and SQIVND (reference sequence). This CDR3 comprises 14 residues. The CDR3 DNA reads as TGTGCCAGTAGTATAACCCGGACAGTCACTGAAGCTTTCTTT. Its translation is CASSITRTVTEAFF.

This chain links TRBV7-8 with TRBJ2-5, with a possible D match to TRBD2 (5 bases). V was trimmed by 1 base and J by 1 base, leaving 13 bases between them. Germline CDR1 SGHVS, CDR2 FQNEAQ. CDR3 size: 16 residues. DNA for the CDR3: TGTGCCAGCAGCTTAGGAGTGGGTAGCGCCCAAGAGACCCAGTACTTC. This translates into CASSLGVGSAQETQYF.

The V call is TRBV30, the J call TRBJ2-1; D remains ambiguous. This CDR3 is 11 amino acids long. Trimming removed 0 bases at V and 10 bases at J, with 7 bases between. Germline loops: CDR1 GTSNPN, CDR2 SVGIG (reference sequence). The CDR3 loop is CAWSVLREQFF. The CDR3 nucleotides are TGTGCCTGGAGTGTTCTAAGAGAGCAGTTCTTC.